This TCR beta chain was found in a study of CD4 T cells in relation to SARS-CoV-2 and coronaviruses. Study conclusions and caveats: No donor gave both pre-pandemic and post-infection samples. Crossreactive clones expanded significantly less to SARS-CoV-2 than monoreactive clones.

The unexposed donors gave CD4+ T cells in about 2010-2019, prior to COVID-19. Trimming cost V 4 bases and J 1 base, with 12 bases left between them. This CDR3 is built from 15 residues. Germline lookup yields CDR1 KGHSH and CDR2 LQKENI. A note on this clone: Its specificity is not known.

Clones were sequenced by immunoSEQ multiplex PCR, and TCRdb holds only the in-frame ones, with some missing. The top ten clones hold roughly 1.5% of a sample with around 56,000 clones, 70% to 90% of them seen once. The rearrangement uses TRBV18 and TRBJ2-3, with D perhaps matching TRBD2 (6 bases). Sequenced: memory CD4+ T cells from PBMCs. The receptor was derived from a human donor in good health. Written as DNA, the CDR3 is TGTGCCAGCTCACTTTCCGGGAGCGGCACAGATACGCAGTATTTT. Encoded protein: CASSLSGSGTDTQYF.